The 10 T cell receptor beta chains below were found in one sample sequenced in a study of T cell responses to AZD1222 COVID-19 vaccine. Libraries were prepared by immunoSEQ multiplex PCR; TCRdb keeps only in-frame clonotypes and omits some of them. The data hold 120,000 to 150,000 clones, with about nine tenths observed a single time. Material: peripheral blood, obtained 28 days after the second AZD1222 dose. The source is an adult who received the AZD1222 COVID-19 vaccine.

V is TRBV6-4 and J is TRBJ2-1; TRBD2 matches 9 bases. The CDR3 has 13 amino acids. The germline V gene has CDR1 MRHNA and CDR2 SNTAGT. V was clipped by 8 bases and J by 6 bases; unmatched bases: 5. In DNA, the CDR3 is TGTGCCAGCGCTAGCGGGGCCGGCAATGAGCAGTTCTTC. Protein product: CASASGAGNEQFF.

The CDR3 DNA is TGTGCCAGCTCCCAGTCCCGGGACAGTTTCTATGGCTACACCTTC. It translates to CASSQSRDSFYGYTF. This chain links TRBV18 with TRBJ1-2, with 7 bases fitting TRBD1. The CDR3 extends over 15 amino acids. Germline loops: CDR1 KGHSH, CDR2 LQKENI. V lost 6 bases, J lost 4 bases, and 11 bases stayed unmatched.

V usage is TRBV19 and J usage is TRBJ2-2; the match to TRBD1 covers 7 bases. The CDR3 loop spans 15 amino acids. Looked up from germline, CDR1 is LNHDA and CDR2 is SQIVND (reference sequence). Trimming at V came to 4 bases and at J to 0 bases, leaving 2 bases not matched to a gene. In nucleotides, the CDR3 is TGTGCCAGTAGTAGAGGGACAGCGAACACCGGGGAGCTGTTTTTT. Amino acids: CASSRGTANTGELFF.

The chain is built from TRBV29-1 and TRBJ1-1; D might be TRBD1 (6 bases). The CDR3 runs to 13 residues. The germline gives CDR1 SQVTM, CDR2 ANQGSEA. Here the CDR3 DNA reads TGCAGTATCCGGGACACCATGAACACTGAAGCTTTCTTT. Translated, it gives CSIRDTMNTEAFF.

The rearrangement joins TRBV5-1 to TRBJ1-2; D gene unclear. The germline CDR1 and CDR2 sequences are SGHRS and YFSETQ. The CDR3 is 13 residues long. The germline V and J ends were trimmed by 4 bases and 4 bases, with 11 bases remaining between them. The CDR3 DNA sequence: TGCGCCAGCAGCCCGGCGGGCGGCTATGGCTACACCTTC. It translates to CASSPAGGYGYTF.

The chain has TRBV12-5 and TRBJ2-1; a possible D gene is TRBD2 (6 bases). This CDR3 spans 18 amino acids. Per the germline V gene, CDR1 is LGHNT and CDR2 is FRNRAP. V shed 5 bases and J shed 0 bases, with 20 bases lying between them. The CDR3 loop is CASGPGGSLSDSYNEQFF. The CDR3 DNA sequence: TGTGCTAGTGGTCCTGGGGGGTCCCTGTCGGACTCCTACAATGAGCAGTTCTTC.

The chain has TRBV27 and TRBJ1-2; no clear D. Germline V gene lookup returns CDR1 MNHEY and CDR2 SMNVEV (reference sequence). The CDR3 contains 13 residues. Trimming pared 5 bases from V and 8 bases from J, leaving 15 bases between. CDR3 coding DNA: TGTGCCAGCAGTGAACGGGGATCCGGGGGCTACACCTTC. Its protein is CASSERGSGGYTF.

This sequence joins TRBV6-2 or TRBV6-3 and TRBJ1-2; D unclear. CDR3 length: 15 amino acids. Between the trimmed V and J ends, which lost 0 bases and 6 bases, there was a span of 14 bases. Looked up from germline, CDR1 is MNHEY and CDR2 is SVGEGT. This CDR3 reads CASSYSLSGRNGYTF. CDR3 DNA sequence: TGTGCCAGCAGTTACTCCCTCTCCGGGCGCAATGGCTACACCTTC.

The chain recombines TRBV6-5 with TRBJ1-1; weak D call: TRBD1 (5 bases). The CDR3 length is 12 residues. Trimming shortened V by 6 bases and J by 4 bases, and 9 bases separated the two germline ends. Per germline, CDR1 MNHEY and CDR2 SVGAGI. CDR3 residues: CASRRRGTEAFF. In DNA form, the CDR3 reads TGTGCCAGCAGAAGGAGGGGCACTGAAGCTTTCTTT.

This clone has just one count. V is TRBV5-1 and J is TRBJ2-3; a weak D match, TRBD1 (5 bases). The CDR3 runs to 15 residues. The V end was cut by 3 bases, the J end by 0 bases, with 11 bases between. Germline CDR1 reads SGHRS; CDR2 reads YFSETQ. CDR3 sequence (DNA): TGCGCCAGCAGCTCACAGACAGTAAGCACAGATACGCAGTATTTT. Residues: CASSSQTVSTDTQYF.